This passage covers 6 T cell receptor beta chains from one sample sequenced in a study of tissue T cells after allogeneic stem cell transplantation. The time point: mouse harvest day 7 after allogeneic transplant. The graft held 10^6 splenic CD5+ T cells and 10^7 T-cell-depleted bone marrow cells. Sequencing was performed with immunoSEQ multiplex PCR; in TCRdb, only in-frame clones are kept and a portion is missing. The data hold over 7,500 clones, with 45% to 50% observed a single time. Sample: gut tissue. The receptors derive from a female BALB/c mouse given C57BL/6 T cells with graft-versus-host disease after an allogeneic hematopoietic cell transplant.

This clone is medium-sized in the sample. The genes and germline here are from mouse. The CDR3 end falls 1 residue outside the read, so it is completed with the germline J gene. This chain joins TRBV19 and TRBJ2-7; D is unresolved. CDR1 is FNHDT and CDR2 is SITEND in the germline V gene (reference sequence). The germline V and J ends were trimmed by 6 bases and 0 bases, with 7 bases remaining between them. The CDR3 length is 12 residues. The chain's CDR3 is CASKASSYEQYF. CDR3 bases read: TGTGCCAGCAAGGCGAGCTCCTATGAACAGTAC. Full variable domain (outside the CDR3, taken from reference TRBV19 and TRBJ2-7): GGIITQTPKFLIGQEGQKLTLKCQQNFNHDTMYWYRQDSGKGLRLIYYSITENDLQKGDLSEGYDASREKKSSFSLTVTSAQKNEMAVFLCASKASSYEQYFGPGTRLTVL.

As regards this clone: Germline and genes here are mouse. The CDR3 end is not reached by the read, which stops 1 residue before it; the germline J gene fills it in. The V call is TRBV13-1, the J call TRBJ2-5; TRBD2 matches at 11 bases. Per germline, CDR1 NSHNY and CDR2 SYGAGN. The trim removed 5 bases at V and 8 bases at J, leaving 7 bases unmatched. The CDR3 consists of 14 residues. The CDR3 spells CASRLGGREVTQYF. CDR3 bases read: TGTGCCAGCAGACTGGGGGGGCGCGAGGTCACCCAGTAC.

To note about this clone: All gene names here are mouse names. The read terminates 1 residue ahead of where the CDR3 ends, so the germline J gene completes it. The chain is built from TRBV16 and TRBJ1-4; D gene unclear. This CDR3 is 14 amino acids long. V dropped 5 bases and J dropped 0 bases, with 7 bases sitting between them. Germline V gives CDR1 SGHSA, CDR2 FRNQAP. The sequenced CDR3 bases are TGTGCAAGCAGCCCTGGAGTTTCCAACGAAAGATTATTT. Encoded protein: CASSPGVSNERLF. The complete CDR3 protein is CASSPGVSNERLFF.

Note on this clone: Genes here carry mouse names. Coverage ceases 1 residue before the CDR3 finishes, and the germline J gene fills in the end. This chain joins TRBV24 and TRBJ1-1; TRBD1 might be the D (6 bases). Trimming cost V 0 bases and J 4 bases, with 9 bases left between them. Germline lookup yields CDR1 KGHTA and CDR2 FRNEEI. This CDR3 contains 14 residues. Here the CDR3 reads CASSLYCRGTEVFF. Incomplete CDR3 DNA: TGTGCCAGCAGTCTGTATTGCAGGGGCACAGAAGTCTTC.

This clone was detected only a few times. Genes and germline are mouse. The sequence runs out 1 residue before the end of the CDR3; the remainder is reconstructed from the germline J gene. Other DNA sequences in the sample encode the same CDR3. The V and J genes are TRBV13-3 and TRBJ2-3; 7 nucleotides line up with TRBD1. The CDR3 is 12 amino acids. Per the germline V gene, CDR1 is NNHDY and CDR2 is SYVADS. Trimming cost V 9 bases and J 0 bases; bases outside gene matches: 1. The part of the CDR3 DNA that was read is TGTGCCAACAGGGGTAGTGCAGAAACGCTGTAT. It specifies CANRGSAETLY. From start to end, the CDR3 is CANRGSAETLYF.

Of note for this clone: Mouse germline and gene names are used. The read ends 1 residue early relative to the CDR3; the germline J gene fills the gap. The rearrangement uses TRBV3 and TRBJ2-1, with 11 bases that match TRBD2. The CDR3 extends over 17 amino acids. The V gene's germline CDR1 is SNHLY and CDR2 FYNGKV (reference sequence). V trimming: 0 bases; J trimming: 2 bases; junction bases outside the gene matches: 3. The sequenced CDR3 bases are TGTGCCAGCAGCTTAGCGACTGGGGGGGGTTACTATGCTGAGCAGTTC. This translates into CASSLATGGGYYAEQF. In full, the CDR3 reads CASSLATGGGYYAEQFF.